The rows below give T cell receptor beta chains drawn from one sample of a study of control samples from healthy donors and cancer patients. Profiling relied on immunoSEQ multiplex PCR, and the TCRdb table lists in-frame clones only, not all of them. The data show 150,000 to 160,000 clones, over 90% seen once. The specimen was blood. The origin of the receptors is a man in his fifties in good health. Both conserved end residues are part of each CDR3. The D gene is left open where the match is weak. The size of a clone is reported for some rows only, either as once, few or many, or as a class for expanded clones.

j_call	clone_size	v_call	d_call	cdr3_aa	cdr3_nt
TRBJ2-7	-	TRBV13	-	CASTRGRHEQYF	TGTGCCAGCACCAGGGGTCGCCACGAGCAGTACTTC
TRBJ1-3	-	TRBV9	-	CASSVTENTIYF	TGTGCCAGCAGCGTAACGGAAAACACCATATATTTT
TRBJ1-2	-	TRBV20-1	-	CSARSQYGYTF	TGCAGTGCTAGGAGCCAGTATGGCTACACCTTC
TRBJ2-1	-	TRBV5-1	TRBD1	CASSLGRGTGDYNEQFF	TGCGCCAGCAGCTTGGGGCGAGGGACAGGGGATTACAATGAGCAGTTCTTC
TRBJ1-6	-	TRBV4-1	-	CASSQDAGAPLHF	TGCGCCAGCAGCCAAGATGCTGGGGCACCCCTCCACTTT
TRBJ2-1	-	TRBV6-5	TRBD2	CASSLPRGSYNEQFF	TGTGCCAGCAGTCTACCGCGGGGGTCCTACAATGAGCAGTTCTTC
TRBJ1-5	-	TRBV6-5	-	CASSPAGGYQPQHF	TGTGCCAGCAGTCCAGCGGGGGGCTATCAGCCCCAGCATTTT
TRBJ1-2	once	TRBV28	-	CASISDGAAGGYTF	TGTGCCAGCATCTCGGATGGGGCGGCCGGGGGCTACACCTTC
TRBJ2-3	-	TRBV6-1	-	CATKKGVWDTQYF	TGTGCCACTAAAAAAGGGGTTTGGGATACGCAGTATTTT
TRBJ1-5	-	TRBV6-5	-	CASITGNQPQHF	TGTGCCAGCATCACAGGGAATCAGCCCCAGCATTTT
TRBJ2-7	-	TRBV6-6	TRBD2	CASSYGAGGPSYEQYF	TGTGCCAGCAGTTACGGGGCGGGAGGGCCCTCCTACGAGCAGTACTTC
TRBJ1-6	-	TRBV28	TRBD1	CATSARTGTNSPLHF	TGTGCCACCTCAGCGAGGACAGGGACAAATTCACCCCTCCACTTT
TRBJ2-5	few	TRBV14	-	CASSQMYQETQYF	TGTGCCAGCAGCCAAATGTACCAAGAGACCCAGTACTTC
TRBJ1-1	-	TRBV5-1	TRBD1	CASSLETGRRTEAFF	TGCGCCAGCAGCTTAGAGACAGGGAGGCGCACTGAAGCTTTCTTT
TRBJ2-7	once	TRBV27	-	CASSPLWVFDNTYEQYF	TGTGCCAGCAGTCCCTTATGGGTTTTTGACAATACCTACGAGCAGTACTTC
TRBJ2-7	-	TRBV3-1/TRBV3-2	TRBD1	CASSQPGQGGNEQYF	TGTGCCAGCAGCCAGCCGGGACAGGGGGGAAACGAGCAGTACTTC
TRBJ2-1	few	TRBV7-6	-	CASSATLGQTYNEQFF	TGTGCCAGCAGCGCTACTCTGGGTCAAACCTACAATGAGCAGTTCTTC
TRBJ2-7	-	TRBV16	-	CASSHETGSWYEQYF	TGTGCCAGCAGCCACGAGACAGGCTCGTGGTACGAGCAGTACTTC
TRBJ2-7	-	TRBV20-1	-	CSASQGASSYEQYF	TGCAGTGCTAGTCAGGGTGCTTCCTCCTACGAGCAGTACTTC
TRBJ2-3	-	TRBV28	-	CASTSNHLPGTQYF	TGTGCCAGCACCTCCAATCATCTTCCCGGTACGCAGTATTTT
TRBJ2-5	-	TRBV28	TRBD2	CASRVAGAFGETQYF	TGTGCCAGCAGAGTAGCGGGAGCTTTTGGGGAGACCCAGTACTTC
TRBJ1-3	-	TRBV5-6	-	CASTRDLSGNTIYF	TGTGCCAGCACTAGGGACCTTTCTGGAAACACCATATATTTT
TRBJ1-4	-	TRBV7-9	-	CASSSLGAKEKLFF	TGTGCCAGCAGCTCCCTGGGCGCGAAAGAAAAACTGTTTTTT
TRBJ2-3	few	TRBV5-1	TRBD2	CASSLGGTSGTDTQYF	TGCGCCAGCAGCTTGGGCGGTACTAGCGGAACAGATACGCAGTATTTT
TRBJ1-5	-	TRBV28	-	CASSLNRVNQPQHF	TGTGCCAGCAGTCTAAACAGGGTCAATCAGCCCCAGCATTTT
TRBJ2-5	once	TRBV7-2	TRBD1	CASSAGQGAQETQYF	TGTGCCAGCAGCGCAGGACAGGGGGCGCAAGAGACCCAGTACTTC
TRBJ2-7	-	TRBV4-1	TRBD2	CASSQILAGGPREQYF	TGCGCCAGCAGCCAAATTCTAGCGGGAGGGCCCCGCGAGCAGTACTTC
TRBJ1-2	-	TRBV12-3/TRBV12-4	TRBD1	CATDQDRDYGYTF	TGTGCCACCGACCAAGACAGGGACTATGGCTACACCTTC
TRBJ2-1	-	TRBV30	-	CAWSVTGSRPEDEQFF	TGTGCCTGGAGTGTAACCGGCTCCCGGCCAGAGGATGAGCAGTTCTTC
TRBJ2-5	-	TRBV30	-	CAWNLDFPGETQYF	TGTGCCTGGAACCTGGACTTCCCGGGAGAGACCCAGTACTTC
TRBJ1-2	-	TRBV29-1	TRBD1	CSVGQGILGYTF	TGCAGCGTCGGACAGGGGATCCTTGGCTACACCTTC
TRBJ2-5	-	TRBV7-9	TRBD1	CASSRPGNRGMETQYF	TGTGCCAGCAGCAGACCCGGAAACAGGGGAATGGAGACCCAGTACTTC
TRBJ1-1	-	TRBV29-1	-	CSPEGGIMNTEAFF	TGCAGCCCCGAGGGGGGGATTATGAACACTGAAGCTTTCTTT
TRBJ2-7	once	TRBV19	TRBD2	CASSTSRTSGSYEQYF	TGTGCCAGTAGCACCTCTAGGACTAGCGGTTCCTACGAGCAGTACTTC
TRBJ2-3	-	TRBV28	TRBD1	CASGWGQGTDTQYF	TGTGCCAGCGGGTGGGGACAGGGCACAGATACGCAGTATTTT
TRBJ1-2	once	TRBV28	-	CASSPHAGVGVYGYTF	TGTGCCAGCAGTCCACACGCCGGGGTGGGAGTCTATGGCTACACCTTC
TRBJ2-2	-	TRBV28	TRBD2	CASTIGLAANTGELFF	TGTGCCAGCACCATCGGACTAGCGGCGAACACCGGGGAGCTGTTTTTT
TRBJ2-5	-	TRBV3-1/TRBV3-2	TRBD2	CASSQNLAGVGETQYF	TGTGCCAGCAGCCAGAATCTCGCGGGAGTAGGGGAGACCCAGTACTTC
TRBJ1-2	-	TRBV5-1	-	CASSLPGVNYGYTF	TGCGCCAGCAGCTTGCCCGGAGTTAACTATGGCTACACCTTC
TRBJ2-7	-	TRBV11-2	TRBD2	CASSFLASGRGGEQYF	TGTGCCAGCAGCTTTCTGGCTAGCGGGAGGGGTGGGGAGCAGTACTTC
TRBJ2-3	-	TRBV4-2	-	CASSQEGTSSTDTQYF	TGTGCCAGCAGCCAAGAGGGCACTTCCTCCACAGATACGCAGTATTTT
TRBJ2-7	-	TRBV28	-	CASRPLGGRGPHEQYF	TGTGCCAGCAGGCCCCTTGGGGGGCGCGGACCCCACGAGCAGTACTTC
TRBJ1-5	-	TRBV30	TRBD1	CATGFRNQPQHF	TGTGCGACAGGGTTTCGCAATCAGCCCCAGCATTTT
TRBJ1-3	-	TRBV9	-	CASSVGQNSGNTIYF	TGTGCCAGCAGCGTAGGCCAGAACTCTGGAAACACCATATATTTT
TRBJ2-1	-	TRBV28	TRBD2	CASTLGLAGSYNEQFF	TGTGCCAGCACCTTGGGACTAGCGGGCTCCTACAATGAGCAGTTCTTC
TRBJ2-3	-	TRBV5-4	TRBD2	CASSLKLAGVTDTQYF	TGTGCCAGCAGCTTGAAACTAGCGGGAGTCACAGATACGCAGTATTTT
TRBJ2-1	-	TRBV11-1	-	CASSLGGTYNEQFF	TGTGCCAGCAGCTTAGGGGGCACCTACAATGAGCAGTTCTTC
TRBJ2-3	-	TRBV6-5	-	CASSYPRADTQYF	TGTGCCAGCAGTTACCCACGTGCAGATACGCAGTATTTT
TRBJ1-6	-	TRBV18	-	CASSPQGIGNSPLHF	TGTGCCAGCTCCCCCCAGGGGATCGGTAATTCACCCCTCCACTTT
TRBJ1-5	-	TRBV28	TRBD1	CATREGQGGGQPQHF	TGTGCCACCCGAGAGGGACAGGGCGGGGGGCAGCCCCAGCATTTT
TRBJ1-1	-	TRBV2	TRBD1	CASSRQGGNTEAFF	TGTGCCAGCAGCCGACAGGGTGGGAACACTGAAGCTTTCTTT
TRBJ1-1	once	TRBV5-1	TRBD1	CASSSDGTGGREAFF	TGCGCCAGCAGCTCGGACGGGACAGGGGGTAGGGAAGCTTTCTTT
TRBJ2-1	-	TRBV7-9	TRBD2	CASSLGTSFNEQFF	TGTGCCAGCAGCTTAGGGACTAGTTTTAATGAGCAGTTCTTC
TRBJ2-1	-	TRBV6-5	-	CASRYDYSNEQFF	TGTGCCAGCAGATATGACTATTCCAATGAGCAGTTCTTC
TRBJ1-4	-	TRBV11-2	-	CASSLKLGGGDEKLFF	TGTGCCAGCAGCTTAAAATTGGGGGGCGGGGATGAAAAACTGTTTTTT